This TCR beta chain stems from a study of response to subunit inactivated influenza vaccine. Study observations and caveats: A suggestion made by the authors is that each seasonal influenza vaccination recruits few new T cells.

The V and J ends lost 10 bases and 8 bases, in that order; junction bases with no gene match: 12. This CDR3 has 14 amino acids. TCRdb ran MiXCR on the RT-PCR reads and lists one entry per CDR3 protein. The data hold about 830,000 distinct CDR3 sequences, with around 18% observed a single time. The sample holds a few counts of this clonotype. The antigen is not known. The J gene is TRBJ2-1, the V gene TRBV12-3 or TRBV12-4, with 9 bases identical to TRBD2. Sequenced here: PBMCs from blood, sampled less than 6 days after vaccination. The sequence came from a man between 45 and 60 years old who received an inactivated influenza vaccine. CDR3 in amino acids: CATRGLAPSYEQFF. CDR3 sequence (DNA): TGTGCCACCCGAGGACTAGCGCCGTCTTATGAGCAGTTCTTC.